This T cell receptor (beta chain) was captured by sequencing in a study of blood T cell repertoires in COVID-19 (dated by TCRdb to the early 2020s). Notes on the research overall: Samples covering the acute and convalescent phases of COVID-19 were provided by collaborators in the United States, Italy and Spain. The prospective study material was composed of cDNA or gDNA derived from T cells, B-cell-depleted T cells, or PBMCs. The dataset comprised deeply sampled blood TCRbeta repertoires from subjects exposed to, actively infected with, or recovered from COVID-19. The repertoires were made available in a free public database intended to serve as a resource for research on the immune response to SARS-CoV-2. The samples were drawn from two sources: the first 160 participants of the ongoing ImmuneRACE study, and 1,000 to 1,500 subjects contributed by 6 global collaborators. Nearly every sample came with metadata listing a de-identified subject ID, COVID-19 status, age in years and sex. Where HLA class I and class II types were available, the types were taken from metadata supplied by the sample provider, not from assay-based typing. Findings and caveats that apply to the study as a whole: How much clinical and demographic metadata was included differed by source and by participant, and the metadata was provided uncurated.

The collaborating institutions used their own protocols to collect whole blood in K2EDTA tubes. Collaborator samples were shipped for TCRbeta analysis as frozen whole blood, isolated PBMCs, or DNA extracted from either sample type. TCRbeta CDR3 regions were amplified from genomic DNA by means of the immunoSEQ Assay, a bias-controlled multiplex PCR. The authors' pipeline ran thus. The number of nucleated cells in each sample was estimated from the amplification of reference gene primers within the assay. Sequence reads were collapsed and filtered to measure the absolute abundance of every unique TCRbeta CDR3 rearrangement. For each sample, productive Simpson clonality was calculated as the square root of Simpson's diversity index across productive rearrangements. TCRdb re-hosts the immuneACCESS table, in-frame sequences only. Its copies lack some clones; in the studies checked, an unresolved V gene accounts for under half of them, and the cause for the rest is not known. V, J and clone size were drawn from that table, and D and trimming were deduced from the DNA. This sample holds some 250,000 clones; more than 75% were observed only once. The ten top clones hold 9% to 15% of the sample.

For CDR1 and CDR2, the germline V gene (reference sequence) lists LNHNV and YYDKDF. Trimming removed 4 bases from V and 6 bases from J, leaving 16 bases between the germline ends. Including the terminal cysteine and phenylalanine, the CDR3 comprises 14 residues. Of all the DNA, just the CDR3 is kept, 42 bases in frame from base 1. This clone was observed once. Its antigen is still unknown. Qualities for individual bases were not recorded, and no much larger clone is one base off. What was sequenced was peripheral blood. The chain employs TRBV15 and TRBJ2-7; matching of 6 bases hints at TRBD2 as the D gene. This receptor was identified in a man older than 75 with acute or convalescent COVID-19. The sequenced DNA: TGTGCCACCAGCACCGGGACTCCGGGGGTCGAGCAGTACTTC. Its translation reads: CATSTGTPGVEQYF.